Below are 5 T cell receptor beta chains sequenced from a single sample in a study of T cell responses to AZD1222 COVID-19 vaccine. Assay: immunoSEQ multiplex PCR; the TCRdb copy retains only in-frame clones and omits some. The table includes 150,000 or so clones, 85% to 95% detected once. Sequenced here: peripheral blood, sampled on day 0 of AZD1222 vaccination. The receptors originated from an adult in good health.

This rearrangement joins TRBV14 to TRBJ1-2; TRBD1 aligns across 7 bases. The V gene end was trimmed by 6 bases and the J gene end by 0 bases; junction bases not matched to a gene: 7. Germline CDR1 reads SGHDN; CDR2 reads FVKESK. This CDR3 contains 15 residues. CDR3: CASRPGGRTNYGYTF. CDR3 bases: TGTGCCAGCAGACCAGGGGGACGGACTAACTATGGCTACACCTTC.

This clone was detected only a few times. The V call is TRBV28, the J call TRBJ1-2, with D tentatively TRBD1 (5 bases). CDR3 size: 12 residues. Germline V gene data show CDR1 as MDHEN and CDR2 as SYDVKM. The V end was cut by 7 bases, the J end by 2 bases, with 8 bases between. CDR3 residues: CASTNRNYGYTF. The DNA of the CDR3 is TGTGCCAGCACTAACAGGAACTATGGCTACACCTTC.

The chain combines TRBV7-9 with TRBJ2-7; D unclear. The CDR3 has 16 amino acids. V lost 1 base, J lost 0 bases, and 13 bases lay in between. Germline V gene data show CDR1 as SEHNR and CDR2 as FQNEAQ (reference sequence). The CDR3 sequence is CASSLDKGNLSYEQYF. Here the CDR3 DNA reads TGTGCCAGCAGCTTAGACAAGGGAAACCTCTCCTACGAGCAGTACTTC.

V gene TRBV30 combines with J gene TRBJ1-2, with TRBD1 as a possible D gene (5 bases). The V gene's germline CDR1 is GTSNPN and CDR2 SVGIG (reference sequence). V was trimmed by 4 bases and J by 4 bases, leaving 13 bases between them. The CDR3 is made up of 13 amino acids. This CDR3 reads CAWTQGKGYGYTF. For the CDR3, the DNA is TGTGCCTGGACTCAGGGAAAAGGCTATGGCTACACCTTC.

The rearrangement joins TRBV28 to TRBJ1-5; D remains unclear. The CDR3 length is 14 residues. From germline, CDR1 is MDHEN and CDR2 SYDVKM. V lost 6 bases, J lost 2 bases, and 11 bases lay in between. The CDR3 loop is CASSPRNGNQPQHF. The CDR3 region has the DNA TGTGCCAGCAGCCCGCGTAATGGCAATCAGCCCCAGCATTTT.